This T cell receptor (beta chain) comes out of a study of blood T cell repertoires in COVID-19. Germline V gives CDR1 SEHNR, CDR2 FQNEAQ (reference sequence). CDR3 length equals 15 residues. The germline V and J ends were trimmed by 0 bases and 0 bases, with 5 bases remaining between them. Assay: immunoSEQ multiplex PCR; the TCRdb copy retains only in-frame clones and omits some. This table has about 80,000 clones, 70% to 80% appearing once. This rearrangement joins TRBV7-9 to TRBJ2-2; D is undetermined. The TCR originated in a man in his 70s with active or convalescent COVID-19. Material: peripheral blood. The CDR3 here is CASSLASANTGELFF. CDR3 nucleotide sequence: TGTGCCAGCAGCTTAGCCTCCGCGAACACCGGGGAGCTGTTTTTT.